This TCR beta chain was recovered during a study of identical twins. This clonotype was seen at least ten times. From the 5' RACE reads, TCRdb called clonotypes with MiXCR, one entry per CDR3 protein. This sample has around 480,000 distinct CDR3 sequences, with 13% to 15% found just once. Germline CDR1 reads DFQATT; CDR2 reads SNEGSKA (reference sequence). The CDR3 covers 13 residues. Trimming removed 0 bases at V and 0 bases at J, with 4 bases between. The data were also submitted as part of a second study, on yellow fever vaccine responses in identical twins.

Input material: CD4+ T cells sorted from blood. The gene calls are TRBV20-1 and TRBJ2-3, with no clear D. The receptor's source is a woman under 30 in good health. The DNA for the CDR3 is TGCAGTGCTAGAGAACCGAGCACAGATACGCAGTATTTT. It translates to CSAREPSTDTQYF.